These T cell receptor beta chains were read from a single sample in a study of regulatory T cells in long-lasting Graves disease. TCRdb re-called the multiplex PCR reads through MiXCR, storing one row per CDR3 protein. The sample records fewer than 650,000 distinct CDR3 sequences, approximately 15% being singletons. The same data also went into a second study, on T cells in Graves' hyperthyroidism and ophthalmopathy.

The sequenced sample was peripheral blood mononuclear cells (PBMCs), obtained at new diagnosis, from a patient treated with antithyroid drugs. The receptors come from a woman aged 25 to 39 with Graves disease. Both conserved end residues are part of each CDR3. The D gene is left open where the match is weak. Expanded clones get a size class; other rows say once, few or many, or leave the size out.

J: TRBJ2-3; D: TRBD1; V: TRBV20-1; size: many; DNA: TGCAGTGCTAGAGACCAGGGACAGCCGAACACAGATACGCAGTATTTT; CDR3: CSARDQGQPNTDTQYF
J: TRBJ2-5; D: .; V: TRBV6-2/TRBV6-3; size: many; DNA: TGTGCCAGCCAACAGGGTCAAGAGACCCAGTACTTC; CDR3: CASQQGQETQYF
J: TRBJ2-1; D: TRBD2; V: TRBV2; size: .; DNA: TGTGCCAGCAGCCCGTTAGCGGGAGCCTACAATGAACAGCTCTTC; CDR3: CASSPLAGAYNEQLF
J: TRBJ2-7; D: TRBD2; V: TRBV7-8; size: .; DNA: TGTGGTGGGGCTAGCGGGAGAGGTTACGAGCAGTACTTC; CDR3: CGGASGRGYEQYF
J: TRBJ1-5; D: .; V: TRBV29-1; size: .; DNA: TGCAGCGTGGGCGGGGTTAGCAATCAGCCCCAGCATTTT; CDR3: CSVGGVSNQPQHF
J: TRBJ2-7; D: TRBD2; V: TRBV28; size: .; DNA: TGTGCCAGCAGTTTACGCATAATGGGGAGGGGGCAGTACTTC; CDR3: CASSLRIMGRGQYF
J: TRBJ1-6; D: .; V: TRBV6-1; size: .; DNA: TGTGCCAGCAGTACCTTACCAGTCAGTCGGGAGGAGTACCGAGGCTCCTATAATTCACCCCTCCACTTT; CDR3: CASSTLPVSREEYRGSYNSPLHF
J: TRBJ2-1; D: .; V: TRBV7-9; size: many; DNA: TGTGCCAGCAGCGATAGGGAACATCTACCCTACAATGAGCAGTTCTTC; CDR3: CASSDREHLPYNEQFF
J: TRBJ2-3; D: TRBD1; V: TRBV18; size: .; DNA: TGTGCCAGCTCACCACAGACAGGGACGGAAGATACGCAGTATTTT; CDR3: CASSPQTGTEDTQYF
J: TRBJ2-3; D: TRBD1; V: TRBV3-1; size: many; DNA: TGTGCCAGCAGCCAAGATCCCGGGACAGGGGGCACAGATACGCAGTATTTT; CDR3: CASSQDPGTGGTDTQYF
J: TRBJ2-7; D: .; V: TRBV7-2; size: few; DNA: TGTGCCAGCAACTCCTTTGGGACTCGGACAGGCAGTTCCTACGAGCAGTACTTC; CDR3: CASNSFGTRTGSSYEQYF
J: TRBJ1-2; D: TRBD1; V: TRBV6-1; size: many; DNA: TGTGCCAGCAGTGGGACAGGGGGCTATGGCTACACCTTC; CDR3: CASSGTGGYGYTF
J: TRBJ2-1; D: .; V: TRBV9; size: .; DNA: TGTGCCAGCAGCGTAGCCCCAGGGGGGACCGCCAATGAGCAGTTCTTC; CDR3: CASSVAPGGTANEQFF
J: TRBJ2-1; D: .; V: TRBV19; size: few; DNA: TGTGCCAGTAGTATCCGGACGGCATACAATGAGCAGTTCTTC; CDR3: CASSIRTAYNEQFF
J: TRBJ1-4; D: TRBD1; V: TRBV7-8; size: many; DNA: TGTGCCAGCAGCCCTCGGACAGGGGCGTCAACTAATGAAAAACTGTTTTTT; CDR3: CASSPRTGASTNEKLFF
J: TRBJ1-1; D: .; V: TRBV2; size: many; DNA: TGTGCCAGCACAATGGAGAACACTGAAGCTTTCTTT; CDR3: CASTMENTEAFF
J: TRBJ2-3; D: .; V: TRBV5-1; size: few; DNA: TGCGCCAGCTATGAGGCCTCCACAGATACGCAGTATTTT; CDR3: CASYEASTDTQYF
J: TRBJ1-4; D: TRBD1; V: TRBV18; size: .; DNA: TGTGCCAGCTCCCCGACAGGGCTAAATGAAAAACTGTTTTTT; CDR3: CASSPTGLNEKLFF
J: TRBJ2-1; D: .; V: TRBV20-1; size: many; DNA: TGCAGTGCTAGAGATCCGCGGGGCTACAATGAGCAGTTCTTC; CDR3: CSARDPRGYNEQFF
J: TRBJ2-7; D: .; V: TRBV14; size: few; DNA: TGTGCCAGCAGCCGCCTTTTGGAACCGCAGTACTTC; CDR3: CASSRLLEPQYF
J: TRBJ1-2; D: TRBD1; V: TRBV20-1; size: many; DNA: TGCAGTGCCCGGCCCAATACCGGGACAGGGAATGGCTACACCTTC; CDR3: CSARPNTGTGNGYTF
J: TRBJ1-5; D: TRBD1; V: TRBV6-9; size: .; DNA: TGTGCCAGCAGTTACAGGGACAGGGGGAACAATCAGCCCCAGCATTTT; CDR3: CASSYRDRGNNQPQHF
J: TRBJ2-1; D: TRBD2; V: TRBV7-2; size: once; DNA: TGTGCCAGCAGCTTCAGACGGCGGGAGGTGGTACAGGACTCCTACAATGAGCAGTTCTTC; CDR3: CASSFRRREVVQDSYNEQFF
J: TRBJ2-2; D: .; V: TRBV19; size: .; DNA: TGTGCCAGTACGGGACTCCTCACCGGGGAGCTGTTTTTT; CDR3: CASTGLLTGELFF
J: TRBJ2-1; D: .; V: TRBV7-2; size: few; DNA: TGTGCCAGCAGCCCCGACTACACCTCCTATGTGCAGTTCTTC; CDR3: CASSPDYTSYVQFF
J: TRBJ1-1; D: .; V: TRBV12-3/TRBV12-4; size: few; DNA: TGTGCCAGCAGATTTGCAGGAGGGACAACCATAAACACTGAAGCTTTCTTT; CDR3: CASRFAGGTTINTEAFF
J: TRBJ2-7; D: .; V: TRBV28; size: many; DNA: TGTGCCAGCAGTTCAAGAAACAGGCGGTTGGGCGAGCAGTACTTC; CDR3: CASSSRNRRLGEQYF
J: TRBJ1-6; D: .; V: TRBV28; size: many; DNA: TGTGCCAGCAGTTCCTCAGGGGTCCCACCCCTCCACTTT; CDR3: CASSSSGVPPLHF
J: TRBJ2-1; D: .; V: TRBV3-1; size: many; DNA: TGTGCCAGCAGCCTTATAAGAGGGCATGAGCAGTTCTTC; CDR3: CASSLIRGHEQFF
J: TRBJ2-7; D: TRBD1; V: TRBV7-9; size: few; DNA: TGTGCCAGCAGTAAGGGACAGGGCCCCTACGAGCAGTACTTC; CDR3: CASSKGQGPYEQYF
J: TRBJ2-5; D: TRBD2; V: TRBV10-3; size: .; DNA: TGTGCCAGCGGTGGACTAGCAGGGGAGACCCAGTACTTC; CDR3: CASGGLAGETQYF
J: TRBJ2-3; D: TRBD1; V: TRBV28; size: many; DNA: TGTGCCAGCACTTCGACAGGGTCCACAGATACGCAGTATTTT; CDR3: CASTSTGSTDTQYF
J: TRBJ2-2; D: .; V: TRBV20-1; size: .; DNA: TGCAGTGCCCTAAGGCTCGACACCGGGGAGCTGTTTTTT; CDR3: CSALRLDTGELFF
J: TRBJ2-1; D: TRBD2; V: TRBV20-1; size: many; DNA: TGCAGTGCTAGACCCCTGCGGTGGGGAGGGGATGAGCAGTTCTTC; CDR3: CSARPLRWGGDEQFF
J: TRBJ1-6; D: .; V: TRBV11-2; size: many; DNA: TGTGCCAGCAGCCTAGGACAGTATAGACCCCTCCACTTT; CDR3: CASSLGQYRPLHF
J: TRBJ1-2; D: TRBD1; V: TRBV7-9; size: many; DNA: TGTGCCAGCAGTCCAGGGACAGGGATCGGCTACACCTTC; CDR3: CASSPGTGIGYTF
J: TRBJ1-2; D: .; V: TRBV3-1; size: many; DNA: TGTGCCAGCAGCCAAGCGAGACAAGCTAACTATGGCTACACCTTC; CDR3: CASSQARQANYGYTF
J: TRBJ1-1; D: TRBD1; V: TRBV5-1; size: many; DNA: TGCGCCAGCAGCTTGACTACAGGGGCGAACACTGAAGCTTTCTTT; CDR3: CASSLTTGANTEAFF
J: TRBJ1-2; D: .; V: TRBV24-1; size: .; DNA: TGTGCCACCAGTGATTCTACAGGGCCTTATGGCTACACCTTC; CDR3: CATSDSTGPYGYTF
J: TRBJ2-3; D: .; V: TRBV20-1; size: .; DNA: TGCAGTGCTCAGAGACAGTCCGGAGATACGCAGTATTTT; CDR3: CSAQRQSGDTQYF
J: TRBJ2-7; D: TRBD1; V: TRBV11-2; size: few; DNA: TGTGCCAGCAGCTTGCGGACAGGGAGTCTCCACGAGCAGTACTTC; CDR3: CASSLRTGSLHEQYF
J: TRBJ1-2; D: TRBD1; V: TRBV7-2; size: many; DNA: TGTGCCAGCAGCTTATCGGACAGGCCTAACTATGGCTACACCTTC; CDR3: CASSLSDRPNYGYTF
J: TRBJ2-3; D: .; V: TRBV27; size: many; DNA: TGTGCCAGCAGCTCAGACAGATATACGCAGTATTTT; CDR3: CASSSDRYTQYF
J: TRBJ1-5; D: .; V: TRBV27; size: few; DNA: TGTGCCAGCAGCCCCACCATGAGCAATCAGCCCCAGCATTTT; CDR3: CASSPTMSNQPQHF
J: TRBJ2-5; D: TRBD1; V: TRBV13; size: many; DNA: TGTGCCAGCAGCGGCCCGCAGGGGGCTGTAGGGGAGACCCAGTACTTC; CDR3: CASSGPQGAVGETQYF
J: TRBJ2-1; D: TRBD2; V: TRBV20-1; size: .; DNA: TGCAGTGCTAGAGGAGGGCTAGCGGTAAGCTCCTACAATGAGCAGTTCTTC; CDR3: CSARGGLAVSSYNEQFF
J: TRBJ1-2; D: .; V: TRBV2; size: many; DNA: TGTGCCAGCAGCCCCGTCGGGTCCTATGGCTACACCTTC; CDR3: CASSPVGSYGYTF
J: TRBJ2-7; D: TRBD2; V: TRBV19; size: .; DNA: TGTGCCAGTAGTATCGGACTAGCGACTAGCGAGCAGTACTTC; CDR3: CASSIGLATSEQYF
J: TRBJ2-5; D: .; V: TRBV2; size: few; DNA: TGTGCCAGCAGAGACGCGGCCGGGTACCAAGAGACCCAGTACTTC; CDR3: CASRDAAGYQETQYF
J: TRBJ2-7; D: TRBD2; V: TRBV29-1; size: .; DNA: TGCAGCGTTGAGTTCGGGGCAGGGGGGCGACTAGCGGGAGGCCCCGGCCCATACGAGCAGTACTTC; CDR3: CSVEFGAGGRLAGGPGPYEQYF
J: TRBJ2-1; D: TRBD2; V: TRBV20-1; size: .; DNA: TGCAGTGCTAGAGATATCCTAGCGGGAGCCTACAATGAGCAGTTCTTC; CDR3: CSARDILAGAYNEQFF
J: TRBJ2-4; D: TRBD1; V: TRBV7-2; size: .; DNA: TGTGCCAGCAGCTTAGCCATGGACAGGGGGCAAAACATTCAGTACTTC; CDR3: CASSLAMDRGQNIQYF
J: TRBJ1-5; D: .; V: TRBV2; size: many; DNA: TGTGCCAGCAGTGATCAGAGGGTTCAGCCCCAGCATTTT; CDR3: CASSDQRVQPQHF
J: TRBJ2-1; D: .; V: TRBV24-1; size: .; DNA: TGTGCCCCGATGGGAGACAATGAGCAGTTCTTC; CDR3: CAPMGDNEQFF
J: TRBJ2-1; D: .; V: TRBV6-1; size: .; DNA: TGTGCCAGCAGTGAAAGCTGGTCCCCTAAGGTCAATGAGCAGTTCTTC; CDR3: CASSESWSPKVNEQFF
J: TRBJ2-1; D: TRBD2; V: TRBV6-1; size: few; DNA: TGTGCCAGCCCCGGGGTAGCGGGAGTTAGAGAGCAGTTCTTC; CDR3: CASPGVAGVREQFF